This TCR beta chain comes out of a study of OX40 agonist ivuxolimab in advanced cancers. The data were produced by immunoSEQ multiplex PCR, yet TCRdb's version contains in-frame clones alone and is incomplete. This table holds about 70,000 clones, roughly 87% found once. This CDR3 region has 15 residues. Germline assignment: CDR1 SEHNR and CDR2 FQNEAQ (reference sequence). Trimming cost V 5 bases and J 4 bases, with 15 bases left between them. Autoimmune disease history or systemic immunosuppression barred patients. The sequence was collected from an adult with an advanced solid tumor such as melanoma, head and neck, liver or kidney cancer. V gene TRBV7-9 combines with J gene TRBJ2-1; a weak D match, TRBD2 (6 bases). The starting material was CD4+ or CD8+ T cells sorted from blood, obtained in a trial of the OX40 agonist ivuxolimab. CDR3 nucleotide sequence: TGTGCCAGCAGCCCCCGCGGGGAATCTTACAATGAGCAGTTCTTC. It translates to CASSPRGESYNEQFF.